This T cell receptor (beta chain) was profiled in a study of cytomegalovirus exposure and HLA in healthy donors. The CDR3 has 13 amino acids. Germline CDR1 and CDR2: WSHSY and SAAADI. V was shortened by 5 bases and J by 5 bases, with 12 bases between the two germline ends. Primers: 60 Vbeta forward and 13 Jbeta reverse. Only in-frame clones appear in the TCRdb table, and some are missing; sequencing was by immunoSEQ multiplex PCR. The repertoire holds about 150,000 clones, with approximately 75% as singletons. The chain carries TRBV10-2 and TRBJ1-2, with D possibly matching TRBD1 (6 bases). The sequence derives from a male donor in good health and CMV-seronegative. The specimen sequenced was PBMCs. The CDR3 reads CASSLPGHYGYTF. In DNA, the CDR3 is TGCGCCAGCAGTTTACCGGGACATTATGGCTACACCTTC.